What follows describes a single T cell receptor (beta chain). The junction shows a germline mismatch at one end, possibly a read error. TCRdb's copy holds only in-frame clones and misses some; the assay was immunoSEQ multiplex PCR. The sample contains some 130,000 clones, approximately 89% of which appear only once. These data are taken from a study of control samples from healthy donors and cancer patients. There are 16 residues in the CDR3. From germline, CDR1 is SSHAT and CDR2 FNYEAQ (reference sequence). The TCR originated in a man aged 45-65 years with head and neck cancer. The material sequenced was PBMCs. V is TRBV7-7 and J is TRBJ2-2; 9 bases line up with TRBD2. CDR3 protein: CASTEIAGVETGELFF. The DNA of the CDR3 is TGTGCTAGCACTGAGATAGCGGGAGTGGAAACCGGGGAGCTGTTTTTT.